The rows below give T cell receptor beta chains drawn from one sample of a study of T cell responses to AZD1222 COVID-19 vaccine. The method was immunoSEQ multiplex PCR; TCRdb's version includes in-frame clones alone and lacks a portion of them. The profile shows fewer than 75,000 clones, around nine tenths of them singletons. Sequencing used peripheral blood, obtained 28 days after the second dose of the MenACWY control vaccine. Source of these receptors: an adult who received the MenACWY meningococcal vaccine as a control. Both conserved end residues are part of each CDR3. D genes are given only for firm matches. Some rows have no size entry. The others give once, few or many, or a class for an expanded clone.

>-|TRBJ1-3|-|TRBV5-6
TGTGCCAGCAGCTTCAATCTAGCTGGAAACACCATATATTTT
CASSFNLAGNTIYF
>-|TRBJ1-5|few|TRBV6-4
TGTGCCAGCAGTGACGGGCCCACCGGGTGCAATCAGCCCCAGCATTTT
CASSDGPTGCNQPQHF
>-|TRBJ1-6|once|TRBV21-1
TGTGCCAGCAGCAAATCCCGAGCGGGAAATTCACCCCTCCACTTT
CASSKSRAGNSPLHF
>-|TRBJ1-1|-|TRBV27
TGTGCCAGCAGTTTAGAGGGGATCCGGAACACTGAAGCTTTCTTT
CASSLEGIRNTEAFF
>-|TRBJ2-1|-|TRBV28
TGTGCCACCCGAGGCGGGTACAATGAGCAGTTCTTC
CATRGGYNEQFF
>-|TRBJ1-2|-|TRBV7-9
TGTGCCAGCAGCTTAGACCAGGGCTATGGCTACACCTTC
CASSLDQGYGYTF
>TRBD2|TRBJ2-1|once|TRBV4-2
TGTGCCAGCAGCCCATTGACTAGCGGCGGGAGCTCCTACAATGAGCAGTTCTTC
CASSPLTSGGSSYNEQFF
>-|TRBJ2-5|-|TRBV5-4
TGTGCCAGTGCACGTGAACTGATACAAGAGACCCAGTACTTC
CASARELIQETQYF
>-|TRBJ2-1|-|TRBV6-6
TGTGCCAGCACCCCCCCAGGGCGGAAGGTCAATGAGCAGTTCTTC
CASTPPGRKVNEQFF
>TRBD1|TRBJ2-3|-|TRBV7-2
TGTGCCAGCAGCCAAGACAGGGTAGATACGCAGTATTTT
CASSQDRVDTQYF
>-|TRBJ2-1|-|TRBV12-3/TRBV12-4
TGTGCCAGCAGTCCGGGACTTGTGAATGAGCAGTTCTTC
CASSPGLVNEQFF
>-|TRBJ1-1|-|TRBV19
TGTGCCAGTAGTATAGTCCCAAGCACTGAAGCTTTCTTT
CASSIVPSTEAFF
>TRBD2|TRBJ2-7|-|TRBV2
TGTGCCAGCAGGTACGGGACTAGCGGATACGAGCAGTACTTC
CASRYGTSGYEQYF
>TRBD2|TRBJ2-5|-|TRBV9
TGTGCCAGCAGCATTACCTGGGGACTAGCGGAAGAGACCCAGTACTTC
CASSITWGLAEETQYF
>TRBD2|TRBJ2-1|-|TRBV5-1
TGCGCCAGCAGCTTGGGCGGGAGGGCCTCCTACAATGAGCAGTTCTTC
CASSLGGRASYNEQFF
>-|TRBJ2-7|once|TRBV5-4
TGTGCCAGCAGCACCAGCTCCTACGAGCAGTACTTC
CASSTSSYEQYF